A single sample gave rise to the 9 T cell receptor beta chains below, sequenced in a study of blood T cell repertoires in COVID-19. The assay was immunoSEQ multiplex PCR, and TCRdb's table has in-frame clones only and misses some. This table holds about 140,000 clones, 65% to 85% found once. Sequencing input: peripheral blood. The receptors shown here come from an older woman with acute or convalescent COVID-19.

V and J are TRBV29-1 and TRBJ2-2; D may be TRBD2 (5 bases). The V gene's germline CDR1 is SQVTM and CDR2 ANQGSEA. The CDR3 is made up of 12 amino acids. With 7 bases removed from V and 4 bases from J, the gap between germline ends came to 10 bases. In nucleotides, the CDR3 is TGCAGCGCCGAGGGTCTCACCGGGGAGCTGTTTTTT. Translated: CSAEGLTGELFF.

Notes on this clone: The sample has other DNA sequences that encode this CDR3 too. The rearrangement uses TRBV9 and TRBJ2-7; 7 nucleotides line up with TRBD1. The length of the CDR3 is 14 residues. The trim removed 0 bases at V and 3 bases at J, leaving 3 bases unmatched. CDR1 is SGDLS, CDR2 YYNGEE, per germline. CDR3 bases: TGTGCCAGCAGCGTAGGAGGGGACAGCTACGAGCAGTACTTC. It encodes CASSVGGDSYEQYF.

This rearrangement joins TRBV5-1 to TRBJ2-7; unclear D gene. Germline V gene data show CDR1 as SGHRS and CDR2 as YFSETQ. The V end was cut by 4 bases, the J end by 2 bases, with 13 bases between. CDR3 length: 14 residues. The CDR3, as DNA: TGCGCCAGCAGCCCGACGACTGGAACCTACGAGCAGTACTTC. It codes for CASSPTTGTYEQYF.

The count of this clone is one. CDR3 sequence: CASSLVEEGLAGGGYEQYF. In nucleotides, the CDR3 is TGTGCCAGCAGCTTGGTAGAGGAGGGACTAGCGGGAGGCGGTTACGAGCAGTACTTC. The rearrangement uses TRBV5-6 and TRBJ2-7; 15 bases agree with TRBD2. The germline gives CDR1 SGHDT, CDR2 YYEEEE. This CDR3 spans 19 amino acids. V trimming: 0 bases; J trimming: 4 bases; junction bases outside the gene matches: 11. Looking up the rest from reference TRBV5-6 and TRBJ2-7 gives the full variable domain: DAGVTQSPTHLIKTRGQQVTLRCSPKSGHDTVSWYQQALGQGPQFIFQYYEEEERQRGNFPDRFSGHQFPNYSSELNVNALLLGDSALYLCASSLVEEGLAGGGYEQYFGPGTRLTVT.

This sequence joins TRBV7-2 and TRBJ1-2; D gene ambiguous. The CDR3 length is 16 residues. Trimming took off 1 base at V and 5 bases at J, with 17 bases between the two ends. Per germline, CDR1 SGHTA and CDR2 FQGNSA. The CDR3 DNA sequence: TGTGCCAGCAGCTTAGAACTCTTTCAACGGGGTTATGGCTACACCTTC. Its translation: CASSLELFQRGYGYTF. The full variable domain, rest sourced from reference TRBV7-2 and TRBJ1-2, is GAGVSQSPSNKVTEKGKDVELRCDPISGHTALYWYRQSLGQGLEFLIYFQGNSAPDKSGLPSDRFSAERTGGSVSTLTIQRTQQEDSAVYLCASSLELFQRGYGYTFGSGTRLTVV.

This clone was seen just once. The gene calls are TRBV14 and TRBJ2-7, with 10 nucleotides matching TRBD2. The CDR3 totals 15 residues. V gave up 4 bases and J gave up 5 bases; unmatched junction bases: 8. Per the germline V gene, CDR1 is SGHDN and CDR2 is FVKESK. CDR3 nucleotide sequence: TGTGCCAGCAGCCTAGCGGGAGGAATGGCAAACGAGCAGTACTTC. Its protein product is CASSLAGGMANEQYF.

The chain has TRBV28 and TRBJ2-3, with no clear D. Trimming shortened V by 5 bases and J by 4 bases, and 10 bases separated the two germline ends. The V gene's germline CDR1 is MDHEN and CDR2 SYDVKM. This CDR3 is built from 13 residues. CDR3 DNA sequence: TGTGCCAGCAGTCTAGTACTCCCAGATACGCAGTATTTT. Its translation is CASSLVLPDTQYF.

The chain has TRBV2 and TRBJ1-5; D possibly corresponds to TRBD1 (5 bases). The CDR3 covers 14 residues. V shed 4 bases and J shed 3 bases, with 10 bases lying between them. Germline CDR1 and CDR2: SNHLY and FYNNEI. The CDR3 DNA is TGTGCCAGCAGTGGCGGGACTTACAATCAGCCCCAGCATTTT. This codes for CASSGGTYNQPQHF.

This clone has more than one count but fewer than ten. The J gene is TRBJ1-5, the V gene TRBV7-8; 12 nucleotides align to TRBD1. V was pared by 0 bases and J by 9 bases, with 9 bases of the junction left unmatched. This CDR3 has 17 amino acids. CDR1 and CDR2 from the germline V gene are SGHVS and FQNEAQ. The CDR3 sequence: CASSLATGTGGMRPQHF. As DNA, the CDR3 is TGTGCCAGCAGCTTAGCTACCGGGACAGGGGGCATGAGGCCCCAGCATTTT.